The 23 T cell receptor beta chains given below trace back to one sample, sequenced in a study of blood T cell repertoires in COVID-19. The table came from immunoSEQ multiplex PCR; TCRdb's copy has only in-frame clones and leaves some out. The table has more than 200,000 clones, 84% seen once; the top ten hold 4.2%. The specimen was peripheral blood. The source of these receptors is a man in his sixties with acute or convalescent COVID-19.

The chain has TRBV30 and TRBJ1-2; D remains unclear. Germline CDR1 reads GTSNPN; CDR2 reads SVGIG (reference sequence). The ends were cut back, 3 bases at V and 5 bases at J, with 13 bases in the middle. The CDR3 spans 13 residues. CDR3 DNA: TGTGCCTGGAGCCCCGGGAATTCGTATGGCTACACCTTC. Amino acids: CAWSPGNSYGYTF.

The rearrangement uses TRBV18 and TRBJ2-7, with unresolved D. From germline, CDR1 is KGHSH and CDR2 LQKENI. The germline V and J ends were trimmed by 2 bases and 6 bases, with 14 bases remaining between them. The CDR3 is 14 amino acids. CDR3 in amino acids: CASSPVSGPSEQYF. The CDR3 DNA is TGTGCCAGCTCACCAGTTTCGGGTCCCTCCGAGCAGTACTTC.

This chain connects TRBV7-9 to TRBJ1-2; TRBD1 might be the D (5 bases). Trimming removed 2 bases at V and 1 base at J, with 14 bases between. Germline CDR1 and CDR2: SEHNR and FQNEAQ (reference sequence). The CDR3 is 16 amino acids. CDR3 sequence (DNA): TGTGCCAGCAGCTTATTAGGTACAGGTCTTAACTATGGCTACACCTTC. It translates to CASSLLGTGLNYGYTF.

The V gene is TRBV27, the J gene TRBJ1-4; weak D call: TRBD1 (5 bases). CDR3 size: 15 residues. Per germline, CDR1 MNHEY and CDR2 SMNVEV (reference sequence). V was pared by 3 bases and J by 10 bases, with 18 bases between. CDR3 nucleotides: TGTGCCAGCAGTTTGAAAGGGCCAGGGAACGGAAAACTGTTTTTT. Protein: CASSLKGPGNGKLFF. Supplemented by reference TRBV27 and TRBJ1-4, the full variable domain reads EAQVTQNPRYLITVTGKKLTVTCSQNMNHEYMSWYRQDPGLGLRQIYYSMNVEVTDKGDVPEGYKVSRKEKRNFPLILESPSPNQTSLYFCASSLKGPGNGKLFFGSGTQLSVL.

The rearrangement joins TRBV7-2 to TRBJ2-7; D is perhaps TRBD2 (6 bases). V gave up 1 base and J gave up 1 base, with 8 bases separating them. Germline values: CDR1 SGHTA, CDR2 FQGNSA. This CDR3 has 14 residues. The CDR3 coding sequence is TGTGCCAGCAGCTTAGGGACTACGTCCTACGAGCAGTACTTC. Its protein is CASSLGTTSYEQYF.

A remark on this clone: Other DNA sequences in the same sample also yield this CDR3. The rearrangement uses TRBV19 and TRBJ1-4; TRBD1 might be the D (5 bases). Deletions cut 3 bases from V and 6 bases from J, with 11 bases between. The length of the CDR3 is 14 residues. Germline values: CDR1 LNHDA, CDR2 SQIVND (reference sequence). CDR3 nucleotide sequence: TGTGCCAGTAGTATCGGTCAGGGTTATGAAAAACTGTTTTTT. Its translation is CASSIGQGYEKLFF.

The chain links TRBV6-5 to TRBJ2-1; D is perhaps TRBD2 (5 bases). The CDR3 is made up of 11 amino acids. CDR1 is MNHEY and CDR2 is SVGAGI in the germline V gene. CDR3 coding DNA: TGTGGGATCCAAGCGGTCCGGGAGCAGTTCTTC. It encodes CGIQAVREQFF.

The V call is TRBV19, the J call TRBJ2-7; D unclear. V was cut by 4 bases and J by 11 bases, with 15 bases left in between. Germline V CDR1 and CDR2: LNHDA, SQIVND (reference sequence). The CDR3 is 12 residues long. CDR3 nucleotide sequence: TGTGCCAGTAGTACACCCGGAGACGTGGAGTACTTC. It is translated as CASSTPGDVEYF.

The genes are TRBV6-2 or TRBV6-3 and TRBJ2-1; 8 bases line up with TRBD2. CDR3 length: 18 residues. Germline V gives CDR1 MNHEY, CDR2 SVGEGT. The junction had 14 bases not matched to a gene; V was cut back by 5 bases and J by 2 bases. In DNA form, the CDR3 reads TGTGCCAGCAGTCCCTTCCTGGGGCGGGGGGACGCCTACAATGAGCAGTTCTTC. As protein: CASSPFLGRGDAYNEQFF.

The chain has TRBV21-1 and TRBJ2-7; TRBD2, the D gene given by the table, was not confirmed from the DNA. TRBV21-1 is flagged as a pseudogene. The CDR3 is 9 residues long. This CDR3 reads CAGGGWGYF. The CDR3 coding sequence is TGTGCCGGGGGAGGCTGGGGGTACTTC.

The chain carries TRBV7-9 and TRBJ1-1; tentatively, D is TRBD1 (6 bases). Germline CDR1 is SEHNR and CDR2 is FQNEAQ (reference sequence). Deletions cut 7 bases from V and 8 bases from J, with 14 bases between. CDR3 size: 12 residues. The CDR3 protein is CASTSDRPEAFF. The CDR3 coding sequence is TGTGCCAGCACCTCCGACAGGCCAGAAGCTTTCTTT.

The genes are TRBV15 and TRBJ1-4; 7 nucleotides match TRBD1. The CDR3 totals 14 residues. CDR1 is LNHNV, CDR2 YYDKDF, per germline (reference sequence). V lost 3 bases and J lost 6; bases outside the gene matches: 4. The CDR3 loop reads CATSRGGQHEKLFF. The CDR3 bases are TGTGCCACCAGCAGGGGGGGACAGCATGAAAAACTGTTTTTT.

J is TRBJ2-7 and V is TRBV5-1; D gene ambiguous. The CDR3 runs to 15 residues. CDR1 and CDR2 from the germline V gene are SGHRS and YFSETQ. Trimming stripped 0 bases from V and 0 bases from J, with 10 bases between. The DNA for the CDR3 is TGCGCCAGCAGCTTGGCCTCGCGCTCCTCCTACGAGCAGTACTTC. Translated: CASSLASRSSYEQYF.

To note about this clone: Its ends do not fully match the called genes, so a read error is possible. The gene calls are TRBV11-3 and TRBJ2-1; possible D gene TRBD2, 6 bases. The CDR3 loop spans 16 amino acids. From germline, CDR1 is SGHNT and CDR2 YENEEA. CDR3 amino acids: CASSLEGRRGRDEQFF. CDR3 bases: TGTGCCAGCAGCCTAGAGGGAAGGCGGGGTCGGGATGAGCAGTTCTTC.

Here the CDR3 reads CASSPGHTSGANVLTF. The CDR3 DNA reads as TGTGCCAGCTCACCGGGACACACCTCTGGGGCCAACGTCCTGACTTTC. This chain uses TRBV18 with TRBJ2-6; a possible D gene is TRBD1 (6 bases). The CDR3 is 16 residues long. Looked up from germline, CDR1 is KGHSH and CDR2 is LQKENI. Trimming removed 3 bases from V and 0 bases from J, with 9 bases in between.

The V gene is TRBV30, the J gene TRBJ2-6; 7 nucleotides align to TRBD1. Per germline, CDR1 GTSNPN and CDR2 SVGIG (reference sequence). CDR3 length: 14 residues. The V segment lost 5 bases and the J segment 4 bases; nucleotides outside the gene matches: 5. The CDR3 sequence is CAWAGGYGANVLTF. For the CDR3, the DNA is TGTGCCTGGGCAGGGGGTTACGGGGCCAACGTCCTGACTTTC.

This chain connects TRBV11-2 to TRBJ2-1; D perhaps matches TRBD2 (5 bases). V shed 0 bases and J shed 10 bases, with 7 bases lying between them. Germline V lookup: CDR1 SGHAT, CDR2 FQNNGV. The CDR3 is made up of 12 amino acids. The CDR3 nucleotides read TGTGCCAGCAGCTTAGAGGGCGGGGAGCAGTTCTTC. Translation: CASSLEGGEQFF. The full variable domain, in which reference TRBV11-2 and TRBJ2-1 provide the parts outside the CDR3, is EAGVAQSPRYKIIEKRQSVAFWCNPISGHATLYWYQQILGQGPKLLIQFQNNGVVDDSQLPKDRFSAERLKGVDSTLKIQPAKLEDSAVYLCASSLEGGEQFFGPGTRLTVL.

The chain combines TRBV11-2 with TRBJ2-7, with a tentative D call TRBD2 (5 bases). Germline loops: CDR1 SGHAT, CDR2 FQNNGV. This CDR3 is built from 17 residues. Trimming pared 1 base from V and 2 bases from J, leaving 18 bases between. CDR3 coding DNA: TGTGCCAGCAGCTTAGGGCTATTTACGGCCGGGACCTACGAGCAGTACTTC. Translation: CASSLGLFTAGTYEQYF. The whole variable domain, filled in from reference TRBV11-2 and TRBJ2-7, reads EAGVAQSPRYKIIEKRQSVAFWCNPISGHATLYWYQQILGQGPKLLIQFQNNGVVDDSQLPKDRFSAERLKGVDSTLKIQPAKLEDSAVYLCASSLGLFTAGTYEQYFGPGTRLTVT.

This rearrangement joins TRBV18 to TRBJ1-1; D may be TRBD1 (6 bases). V was pared by 6 bases and J by 1 base, with 15 bases between. CDR1 is KGHSH and CDR2 is LQKENI in the germline V gene. There are 15 residues in the CDR3. DNA of the CDR3: TGTGCCAGCTCCACGGGACAAGGACAGAACACTGAAGCTTTCTTT. The encoded protein is CASSTGQGQNTEAFF.

The genes are TRBV2 and TRBJ2-2; TRBD1 might be the D (5 bases). Germline V gene lookup returns CDR1 SNHLY and CDR2 FYNNEI. Deletions cut 2 bases from V and 2 bases from J, with 6 bases between. The CDR3 loop spans 14 amino acids. The CDR3 loop is CASSEQGNTGELFF. CDR3 nucleotides: TGTGCCAGCAGTGAACAGGGTAACACCGGGGAGCTGTTTTTT.

This chain connects TRBV6-4 to TRBJ2-7, with 7 bases lining up with TRBD2. Germline CDR1 reads MRHNA; CDR2 reads SNTAGT. Germline trimming cut 3 bases from V and 5 bases from J; bases unmatched to any gene: 7. This CDR3 comprises 14 residues. The CDR3 region has the DNA TGTGCCAGCAGTGAGGGGGAGGGTAGCCACGAGCAGTACTTC. This translates into CASSEGEGSHEQYF.

The chain has TRBV7-3 and TRBJ2-1; 8 bases are a match to TRBD2. The CDR3 spans 18 residues. The J segment lost 3 bases and the V segment lost 0 bases, leaving 10 bases of the junction unmatched. The germline CDR1 and CDR2 sequences are SGHTA and FQGTGA. The CDR3, as DNA: TGTGCCAGCAGCTTAACGTCCAGCGGGAGAGTGAACTACAATGAGCAGTTCTTC. This encodes CASSLTSSGRVNYNEQFF.

The chain employs TRBV4-1 and TRBJ2-1; 16 bases map to TRBD2. The V segment lost 4 bases and the J segment 6 bases; nucleotides outside the gene matches: 6. This CDR3 has 17 residues. CDR1 MGHRA and CDR2 YSYEKL come from the germline V gene. CDR3 DNA: TGCGCCAGCAGCCGCTCGGGACTAGCGGGGGGGGTCAATGAGCAGTTCTTC. As protein: CASSRSGLAGGVNEQFF.